Listed below are T cell receptor beta chains from one sample, sequenced in a study of T cell repertoires in cytomegalovirus infection. TCRdb recomputed calls from the reads with MiXCR, one row per CDR3 protein. The data show about 230,000 distinct CDR3 sequences, roughly 23% seen once. Sequencing used CD8+ T cells from PBMCs. Every receptor here comes from a human donor in good health (CMV status not recorded). Some clones in this sample may be carry-over from other donors' samples. Both conserved end residues are part of each CDR3. D genes are given only for firm matches. The size entry is marked missing in some rows and otherwise reads once, few, many or a size class.

j_call clone_size v_call d_call cdr3_aa cdr3_nt
TRBJ1-1 - TRBV5-1 - CASSLRTVEAFF TGCGCCAGCAGCTTGCGGACAGTTGAAGCTTTCTTT
TRBJ2-5 medium-sized TRBV7-6 TRBD1 CASSTLTGQETQYF TGTGCCAGCAGCACCCTGACAGGGCAAGAGACCCAGTACTTC
TRBJ2-7 many TRBV28 TRBD1 CASSGIGDRPSYEQYF TGTGCCAGCAGTGGAATAGGGGACAGGCCATCCTACGAGCAGTACTTC
TRBJ2-2 many TRBV7-3 TRBD2 CASSSSGGAYANTGELFF TGTGCCAGCAGCTCTAGCGGGGGGGCGTACGCGAACACCGGGGAGCTGTTTTTT
TRBJ2-7 few TRBV20-1 TRBD1 CSAEDRDRASYEQYF TGCAGTGCTGAGGACCGGGACAGGGCCTCCTACGAGCAGTACTTC
TRBJ1-1 - TRBV4-1 - CASSQGLGAFF TGCGCCAGCAGCCAAGGCCTCGGAGCTTTCTTT
TRBJ1-5 once TRBV23-1 - CASSQLKPGVFSNQPQHF TGCGCCAGCAGTCAATTGAAACCCGGGGTTTTTAGCAATCAGCCCCAGCATTTT
TRBJ2-7 - TRBV29-1 - CSVDTPWGAEQYF TGCAGCGTTGATACCCCCTGGGGAGCCGAGCAGTACTTC
TRBJ1-6 many TRBV27 - CASSLGPAGNSPLHF TGTGCCAGCAGTCTGGGGCCCGCAGGGAATTCACCCCTCCACTTT
TRBJ1-2 - TRBV28 - CASSLVPMAGYTF TGTGCCAGCAGTTTGGTCCCCATGGCTGGCTACACCTTC
TRBJ2-1 few TRBV19 - CASRWGDSYNEQFF TGTGCCAGTAGATGGGGGGACTCCTACAATGAGCAGTTCTTC
TRBJ2-7 - TRBV7-9 - CASSDGTYEQYF TGTGCCAGCTCGGACGGTACCTACGAGCAGTACTTC
TRBJ2-1 many TRBV27 TRBD2 CASSFSEYASRGGNDEQFF TGTGCCAGCAGTTTCTCCGAGTACGCCTCGCGGGGGGGCAACGATGAGCAGTTCTTC
TRBJ2-5 few TRBV28 TRBD2 CASSLTGLAKQETQYF TGTGCCAGCAGTTTGACGGGACTAGCGAAGCAAGAGACCCAGTACTTC
TRBJ2-1 - TRBV20-1 - CSARDWTANEQFF TGCAGTGCTAGAGATTGGACAGCCAATGAGCAGTTCTTC
TRBJ2-3 few TRBV27 TRBD1 CASSLSRGLAFRGSTDTQYF TGTGCCAGCAGTTTGTCAAGGGGGCTAGCTTTCCGTGGAAGCACAGATACGCAGTATTTT
TRBJ2-7 few TRBV20-1 - CSVRGGLSYEQYF TGCAGTGTCAGAGGTGGCCTATCCTACGAGCAGTACTTC
TRBJ1-1 few TRBV7-3 TRBD1 CASSPGQGVGRWTEAFF TGTGCCAGCAGCCCAGGGCAGGGGGTTGGCCGGTGGACTGAAGCTTTCTTT
TRBJ2-1 - TRBV28 - CASSPTSTLQQFF TGTGCCAGCAGTCCAACCTCGACCCTCCAGCAGTTCTTC
TRBJ2-5 - TRBV6-2/TRBV6-3 TRBD1 CASSRRDSVWETQYF TGTGCCAGCAGTCGCAGGGACAGTGTCTGGGAGACCCAGTACTTC
TRBJ2-2 - TRBV29-1 - CSVRAAGELFF TGCAGCGTGCGGGCGGCCGGGGAGCTGTTTTTT
TRBJ1-1 few TRBV12-3/TRBV12-4 - CASSPGPVGRATEAFF TGTGCCAGCAGTCCAGGCCCCGTGGGGCGGGCCACTGAAGCTTTCTTT
TRBJ2-1 - TRBV15 TRBD2 CATSRDRRSSGDNEQFF TGTGCCACCAGCAGAGATCGCAGGTCTAGCGGTGACAATGAGCAGTTCTTC
TRBJ1-1 many TRBV7-9 TRBD1 CASSLATGLNTEAFF TGTGCCAGCAGCTTAGCGACAGGGCTGAACACTGAAGCTTTCTTT
TRBJ1-2 - TRBV12-5 - CASGSPAALYGYTF TGTGCTAGTGGTTCCCCCGCGGCTCTCTATGGCTACACCTTC
TRBJ2-2 - TRBV3-1 - CASSQDSAGELFF TGTGCCAGCAGCCAAGATTCAGCCGGGGAGCTGTTTTTT
TRBJ2-7 - TRBV6-6 - CASSKLDSYEQYF TGTGCCAGCAGTAAGCTTGACAGCTACGAGCAGTACTTC
TRBJ2-1 few TRBV7-3 TRBD2 CASSLRGQTSINNEQFF TGTGCCAGCAGCTTAAGAGGGCAGACTAGCATCAACAATGAGCAGTTCTTC